This T cell receptor beta chain was obtained from a study of read filtering for tumor transcriptome and immune sequencing. Study as a whole: Among patients, under 20 were male and some 15 female, aged roughly 45 to 80 (mean around 68). IR-seq gave about 3.5 to 10.27 million TCR reads per sample; RNA-seq gave about 80 to 1273.

The library was built from about 400 ng RNA with molecular barcoded adaptors for alpha/delta and beta/gamma chains. Each CDR3 protein is one row after TCRdb ran MiXCR on the reads. The data show roughly 130,000 distinct CDR3 sequences, with about an eighth seen just once and 8% to 13% held by the top ten. General study findings and limits: Correlation between methods rose after single-read clonotypes were removed. RNA-seq captured clonotypes less deeply and reliably than IR-seq.

Germline-derived CDR1 and CDR2 are SGHRS and YFSETQ. V shed 4 bases and J 3 bases; nucleotides not matched to a gene: 5. This CDR3 is 15 amino acids long. Comment on this clonotype: As yet, its antigen is unknown.

The receptor was isolated from a donor older than 35 with multiple myeloma. The rearrangement links TRBV5-1 to TRBJ1-1; 11 bases match TRBD1. The sequenced sample consisted of a population of CD138-negative cells sorted from bone marrow. The CDR3 DNA reads TGCGCCAGCAGCACGGACAGGGGGCAGGACACTGAAGCTTTCTTT. Protein: CASSTDRGQDTEAFF.